This is a list of T cell receptor beta chains from one sample in a study of shared clonotypes between healthy human individuals. Sequencing used immunoSEQ multiplex PCR; TCRdb keeps in-frame clones, though not all of them. The sample lists 1.5 million to 2.5 million clones, just under 95% seen once, with approximately 1.2% in the top ten. Material: naive CD8+ T cells sorted from blood. These receptors came from a man younger than 35 in good health. The conserved cysteine and the conserved F or W are not part of the CDR3 here. D genes are given only for firm matches. Clone size is given for some rows only: seen once, a few or many times, or a class if the clone is expanded.

size | J | D | V | CDR3
once | TRBJ2-1 | NA | TRBV11-2 | ASAGVGYNEQF
NA | TRBJ1-2 | NA | TRBV30 | AWSVESVQGISGYT
NA | TRBJ2-7 | TRBD2 | TRBV18 | ASSPLAEKYEQY
NA | TRBJ2-1 | NA | TRBV7-6 | ASSLSFGSGEQF
NA | TRBJ2-7 | TRBD1 | TRBV13 | ASSFGQGNTYEQY
NA | TRBJ2-3 | NA | TRBV19 | ASSLSYSSTDTQY
NA | TRBJ2-1 | TRBD2 | TRBV5-6 | ASSLGLAGGYNEQF
few | TRBJ1-1 | NA | TRBV19 | ASSLVDTGRTEAF
NA | TRBJ2-1 | NA | TRBV4-3 | ASSQAGVLNNEQF
few | TRBJ1-2 | TRBD1 | TRBV7-9 | AGQGGDYGYT
NA | TRBJ2-7 | NA | TRBV4-3 | ASSQEAQGHYEQY
NA | TRBJ1-5 | NA | TRBV9 | ASSVGLQPQH
NA | TRBJ1-6 | NA | TRBV11-3 | ASSLVYPRVSYNSPLH
NA | TRBJ2-7 | NA | TRBV2 | ASSEGQHYEQY
once | TRBJ2-7 | NA | TRBV5-1 | ASRTGMEGDEQY